The clone carrying this T cell receptor (beta chain) was observed at least ten times. These data are taken from a study of early T cells in non-severe SARS-CoV-2 infection. V shed 6 bases and J shed 0 bases, with 0 bases lying between them. The CDR3 totals 10 residues. The germline gives CDR1 SNHLY, CDR2 FYNNEI. TCRdb reanalysed the 5' RACE reads using MiXCR and keeps one entry per CDR3 protein. The sample has about 44,000 distinct CDR3 sequences, about 6.5% seen once. The receptor was isolated from an adult who was a healthcare worker with PCR-confirmed SARS-CoV-2 infection or an uninfected control (not recorded which). Specimen: whole blood, collected at baseline. V gene TRBV2 combines with J gene TRBJ2-7; D gene uncertain. CDR3 amino acids: CASSSYEQYF. Here the CDR3 DNA reads TGTGCCAGCAGCTCCTACGAGCAGTACTTC.